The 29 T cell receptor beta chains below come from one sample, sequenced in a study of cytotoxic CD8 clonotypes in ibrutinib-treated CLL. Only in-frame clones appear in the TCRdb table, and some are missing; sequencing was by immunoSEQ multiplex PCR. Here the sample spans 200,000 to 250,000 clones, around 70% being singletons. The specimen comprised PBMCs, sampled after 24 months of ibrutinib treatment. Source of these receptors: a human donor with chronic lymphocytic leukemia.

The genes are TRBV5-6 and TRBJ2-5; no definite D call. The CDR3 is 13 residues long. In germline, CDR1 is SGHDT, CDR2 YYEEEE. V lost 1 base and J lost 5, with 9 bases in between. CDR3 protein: CASSLNFLETQYF. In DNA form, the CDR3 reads TGTGCCAGCAGCTTGAATTTTTTGGAGACCCAGTACTTC.

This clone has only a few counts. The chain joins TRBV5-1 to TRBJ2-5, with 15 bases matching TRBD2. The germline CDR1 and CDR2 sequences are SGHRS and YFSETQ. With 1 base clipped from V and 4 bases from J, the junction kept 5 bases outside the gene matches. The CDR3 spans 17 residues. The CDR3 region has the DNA TGCGCCAGCAGCTTGAGGACTAGCGGGAGGGCCGTAGAGACCCAGTACTTC. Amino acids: CASSLRTSGRAVETQYF.

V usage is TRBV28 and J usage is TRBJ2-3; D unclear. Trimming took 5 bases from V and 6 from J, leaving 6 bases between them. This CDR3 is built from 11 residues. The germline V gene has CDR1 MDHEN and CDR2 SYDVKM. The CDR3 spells CASSARDTQYF. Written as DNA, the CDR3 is TGTGCCAGCAGTGCGCGGGATACGCAGTATTTT.

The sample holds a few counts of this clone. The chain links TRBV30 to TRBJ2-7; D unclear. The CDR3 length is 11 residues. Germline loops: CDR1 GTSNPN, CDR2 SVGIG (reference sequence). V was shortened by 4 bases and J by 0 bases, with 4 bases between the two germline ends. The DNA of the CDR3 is TGTGCCTGGAAGGCCTCCTACGAGCAGTACTTC. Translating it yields CAWKASYEQYF.

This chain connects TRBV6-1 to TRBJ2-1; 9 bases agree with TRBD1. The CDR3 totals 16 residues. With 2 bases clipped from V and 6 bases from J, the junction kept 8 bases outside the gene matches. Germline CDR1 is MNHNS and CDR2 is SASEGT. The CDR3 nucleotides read TGTGCCAGCAGTGAATGGGACAGGGAAAGGGGCAATGAGCAGTTCTTC. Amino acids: CASSEWDRERGNEQFF.

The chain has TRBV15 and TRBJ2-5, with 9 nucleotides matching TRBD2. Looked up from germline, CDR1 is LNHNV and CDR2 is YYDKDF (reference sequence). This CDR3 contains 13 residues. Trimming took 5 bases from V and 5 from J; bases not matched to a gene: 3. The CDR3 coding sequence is TGTGCCACCAGCCTAGCGGGAAGGGAGACCCAGTACTTC. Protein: CATSLAGRETQYF.

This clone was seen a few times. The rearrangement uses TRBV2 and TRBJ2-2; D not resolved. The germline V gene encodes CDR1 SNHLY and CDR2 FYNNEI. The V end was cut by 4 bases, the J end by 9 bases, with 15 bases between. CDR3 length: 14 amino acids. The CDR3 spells CASSVLERDRELFF. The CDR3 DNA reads TGTGCCAGCAGTGTTTTGGAGCGAGATAGGGAGCTGTTTTTT.

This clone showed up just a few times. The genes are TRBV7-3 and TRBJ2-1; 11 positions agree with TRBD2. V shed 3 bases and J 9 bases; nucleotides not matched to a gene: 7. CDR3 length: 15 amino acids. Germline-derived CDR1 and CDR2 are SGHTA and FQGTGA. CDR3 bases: TGTGCCAGCAGCTTGGGACTAGCGGCGCTGGGTGAGCAGTTCTTC. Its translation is CASSLGLAALGEQFF.

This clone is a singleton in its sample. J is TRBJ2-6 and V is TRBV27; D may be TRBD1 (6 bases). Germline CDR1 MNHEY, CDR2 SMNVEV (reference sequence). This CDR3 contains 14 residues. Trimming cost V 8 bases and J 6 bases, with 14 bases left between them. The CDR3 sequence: CASGRGQPANVLTF. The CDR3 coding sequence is TGTGCCAGCGGAAGGGGACAACCGGCCAACGTCCTGACTTTC.

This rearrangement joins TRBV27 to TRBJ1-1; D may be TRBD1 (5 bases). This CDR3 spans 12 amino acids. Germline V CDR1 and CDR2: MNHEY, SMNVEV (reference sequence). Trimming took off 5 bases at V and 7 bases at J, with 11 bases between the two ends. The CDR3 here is CASSPNTGEAFF. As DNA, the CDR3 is TGTGCCAGCAGTCCCAACACAGGTGAAGCTTTCTTT.

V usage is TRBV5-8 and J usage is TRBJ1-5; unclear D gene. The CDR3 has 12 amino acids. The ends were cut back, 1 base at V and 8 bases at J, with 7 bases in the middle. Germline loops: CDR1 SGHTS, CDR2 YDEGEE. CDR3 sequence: CASSLSWEPQHF. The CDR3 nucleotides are TGTGCCAGCAGCTTGTCCTGGGAGCCCCAGCATTTT.

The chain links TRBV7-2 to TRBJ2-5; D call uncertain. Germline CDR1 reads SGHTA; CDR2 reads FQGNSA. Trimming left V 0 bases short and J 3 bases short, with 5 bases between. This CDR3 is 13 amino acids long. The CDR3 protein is CASSLAREETQYF. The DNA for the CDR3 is TGTGCCAGCAGCTTAGCTAGGGAAGAGACCCAGTACTTC.

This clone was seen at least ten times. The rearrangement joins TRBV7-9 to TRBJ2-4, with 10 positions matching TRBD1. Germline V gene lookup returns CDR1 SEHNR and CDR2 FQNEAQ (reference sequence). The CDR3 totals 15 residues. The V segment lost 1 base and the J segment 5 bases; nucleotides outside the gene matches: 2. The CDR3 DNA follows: TGTGCCAGCAGCTTAGAAGGGACAGGGGAAAACATTCAGTACTTC. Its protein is CASSLEGTGENIQYF.

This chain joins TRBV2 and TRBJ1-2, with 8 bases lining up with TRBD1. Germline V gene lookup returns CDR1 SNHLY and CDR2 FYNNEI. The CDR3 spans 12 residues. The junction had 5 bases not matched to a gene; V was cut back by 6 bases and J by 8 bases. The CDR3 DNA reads TGTGCCAGCAGGTTTGGACAGGGCGGCTACACCTTC. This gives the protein CASRFGQGGYTF.

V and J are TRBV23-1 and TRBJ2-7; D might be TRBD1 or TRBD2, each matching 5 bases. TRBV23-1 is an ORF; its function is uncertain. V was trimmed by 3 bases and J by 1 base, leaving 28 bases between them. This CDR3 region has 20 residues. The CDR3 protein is CASSHIRRGPGPDQSYEQYF. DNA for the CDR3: TGCGCCAGCAGTCACATCAGAAGGGGACCAGGCCCAGATCAATCCTACGAGCAGTACTTC.

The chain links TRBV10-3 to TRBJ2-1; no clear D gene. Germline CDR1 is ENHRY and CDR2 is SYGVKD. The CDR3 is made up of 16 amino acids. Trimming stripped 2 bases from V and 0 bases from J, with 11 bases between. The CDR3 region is CAISEGLVSSYNEQFF. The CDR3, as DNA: TGTGCCATCAGTGAGGGATTGGTGAGCTCCTACAATGAGCAGTTCTTC.

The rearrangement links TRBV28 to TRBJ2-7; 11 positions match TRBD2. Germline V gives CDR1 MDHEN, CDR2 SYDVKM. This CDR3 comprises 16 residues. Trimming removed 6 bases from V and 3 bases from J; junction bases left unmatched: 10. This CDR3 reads CASSATGLAVRYEQYF. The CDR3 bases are TGTGCCAGCAGCGCCACGGGACTAGCGGTCCGCTACGAGCAGTACTTC.

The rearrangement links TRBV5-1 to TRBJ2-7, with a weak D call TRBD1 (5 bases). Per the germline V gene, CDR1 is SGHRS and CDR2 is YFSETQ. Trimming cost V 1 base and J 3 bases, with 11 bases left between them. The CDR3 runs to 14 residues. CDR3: CASSLRQGNYEQYF. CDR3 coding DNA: TGCGCCAGCAGCTTGCGGCAGGGTAACTACGAGCAGTACTTC.

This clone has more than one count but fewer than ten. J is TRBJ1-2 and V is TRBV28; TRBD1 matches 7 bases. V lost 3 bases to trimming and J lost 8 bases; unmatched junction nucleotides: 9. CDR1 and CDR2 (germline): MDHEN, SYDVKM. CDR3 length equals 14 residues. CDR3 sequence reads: CASSFGQGGRGYTF. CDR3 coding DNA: TGTGCCAGCAGTTTCGGGCAGGGGGGACGAGGCTACACCTTC.

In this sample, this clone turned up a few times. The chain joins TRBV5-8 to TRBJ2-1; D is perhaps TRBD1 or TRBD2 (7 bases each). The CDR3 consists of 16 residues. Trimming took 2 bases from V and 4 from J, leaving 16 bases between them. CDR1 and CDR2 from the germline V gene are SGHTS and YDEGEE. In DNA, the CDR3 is TGTGCCAGCAGCTTCAGCGGGACAGCAGGTTACAATGAGCAGTTCTTC. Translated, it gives CASSFSGTAGYNEQFF.

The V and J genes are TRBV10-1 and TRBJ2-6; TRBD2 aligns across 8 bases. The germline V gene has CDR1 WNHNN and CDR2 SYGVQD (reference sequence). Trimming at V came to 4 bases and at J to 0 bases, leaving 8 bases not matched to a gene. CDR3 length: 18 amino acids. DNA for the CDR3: TGCGCCAGCAGTGTATTAGCGGGAACTATCTCTGGGGCCAACGTCCTGACTTTC. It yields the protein CASSVLAGTISGANVLTF.

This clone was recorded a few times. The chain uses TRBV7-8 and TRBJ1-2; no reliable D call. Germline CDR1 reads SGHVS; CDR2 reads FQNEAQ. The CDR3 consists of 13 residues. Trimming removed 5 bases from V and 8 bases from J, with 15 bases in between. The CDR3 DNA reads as TGTGCCAGCAGCCCCTTTGAGGGAAGCGGCTACACCTTC. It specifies CASSPFEGSGYTF.

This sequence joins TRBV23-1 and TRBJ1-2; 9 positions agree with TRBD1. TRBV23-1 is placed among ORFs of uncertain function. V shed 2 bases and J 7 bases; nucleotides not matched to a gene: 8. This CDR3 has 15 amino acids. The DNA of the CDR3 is TGCGCCAGCAGTCAACAAGGACAGGGGACAGCTGGCTACACCTTC. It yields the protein CASSQQGQGTAGYTF.

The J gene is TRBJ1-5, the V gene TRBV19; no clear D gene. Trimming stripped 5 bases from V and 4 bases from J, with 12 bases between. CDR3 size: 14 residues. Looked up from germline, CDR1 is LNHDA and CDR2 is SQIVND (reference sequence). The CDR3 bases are TGTGCCAGTAGTTTAATGGCATCAAATCAGCCCCAGCATTTT. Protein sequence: CASSLMASNQPQHF. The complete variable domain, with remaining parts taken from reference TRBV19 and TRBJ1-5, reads DGGITQSPKYLFRKEGQNVTLSCEQNLNHDAMYWYRQDPGQGLRLIYYSQIVNDFQKGDIAEGYSVSREKKESFPLTVTSAQKNPTAFYLCASSLMASNQPQHFGDGTRLSIL.

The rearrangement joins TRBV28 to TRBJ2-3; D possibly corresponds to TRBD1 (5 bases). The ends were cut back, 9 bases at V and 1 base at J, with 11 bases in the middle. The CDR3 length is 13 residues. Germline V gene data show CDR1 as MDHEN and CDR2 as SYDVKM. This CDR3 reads CASGHRGTDTQYF. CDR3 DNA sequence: TGTGCCAGTGGACACCGGGGCACAGATACGCAGTATTTT.

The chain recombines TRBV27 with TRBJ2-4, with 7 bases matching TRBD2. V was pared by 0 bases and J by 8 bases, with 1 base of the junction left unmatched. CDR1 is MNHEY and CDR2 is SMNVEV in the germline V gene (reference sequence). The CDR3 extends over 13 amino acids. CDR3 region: CASSLSGGDIQYF. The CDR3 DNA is TGTGCCAGCAGTTTATCTGGGGGGGACATTCAGTACTTC.

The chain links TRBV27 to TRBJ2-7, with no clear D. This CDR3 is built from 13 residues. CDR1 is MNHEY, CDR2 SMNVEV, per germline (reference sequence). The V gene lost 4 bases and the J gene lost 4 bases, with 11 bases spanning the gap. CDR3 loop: CASSYRSGYEQYF. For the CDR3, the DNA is TGTGCCAGCAGTTACCGGTCCGGGTACGAGCAGTACTTC.

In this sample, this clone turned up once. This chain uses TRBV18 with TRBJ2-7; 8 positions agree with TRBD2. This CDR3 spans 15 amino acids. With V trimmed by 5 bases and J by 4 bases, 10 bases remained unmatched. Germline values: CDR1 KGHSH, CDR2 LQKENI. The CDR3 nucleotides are TGTGCCAGCTCAGAGGTGTCGGGGACTAGGTACGAGCAGTACTTC. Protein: CASSEVSGTRYEQYF.

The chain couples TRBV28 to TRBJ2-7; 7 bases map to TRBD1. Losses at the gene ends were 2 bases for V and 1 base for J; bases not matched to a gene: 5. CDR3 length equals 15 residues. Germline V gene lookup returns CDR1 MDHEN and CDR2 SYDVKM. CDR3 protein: CASSLAGTESYEQYF. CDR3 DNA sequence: TGTGCCAGCAGTTTAGCCGGGACAGAGTCCTACGAGCAGTACTTC.